The T cell receptor (beta chain) under discussion was sequenced for a study of T cells in narcolepsy. Study-level findings and limits: No autoreactive T cell clone sequences appeared in some memory CD4+ repertoires.

The V end was cut by 1 base, the J end by 0 bases, with 5 bases between. The V gene's germline CDR1 is SGDLS and CDR2 YYNGEE. The length of the CDR3 is 14 residues. The sample holds a few counts of this clone. What it binds is unknown. Other DNA sequences from this sample encode an identical CDR3 as well. The data were produced by immunoSEQ multiplex PCR, yet TCRdb's version contains in-frame clones alone and is incomplete. The repertoire holds roughly 25,000 clones, with approximately 85% as singletons. This sequence joins TRBV9 and TRBJ1-3, with D unclear. Sample: CD45RA- memory CD4+ T cells from PBMCs. The TCR sequence derives from a human donor with narcolepsy. DNA of the CDR3: TGTGCCAGCAGCGTAACAGACTCTGGAAACACCATATATTTT. It codes for CASSVTDSGNTIYF.